This T cell receptor beta chain came from a study of blood T cell repertoires in COVID-19 (dated by TCRdb to the early 2020s). Broadly, across the study: Samples from collaborators originated in the United States, Italy and Spain and spanned both the acute and convalescent phases of COVID-19. The sample metadata nearly always contained a de-identified subject ID, COVID-19 status, age in years and sex. Samples came from the ongoing ImmuneRACE study (first 160 participants) plus 1,254 subjects from 6 global collaborators. The prospective study material was composed of cDNA or gDNA derived from T cells, B-cell-depleted T cells, or PBMCs. Where HLA class I and class II types were available, the types were taken from metadata supplied by the sample provider, not from assay-based typing. A freely available public database, intended as a resource for researchers studying the immune response to SARS-CoV-2, is where the repertoires were released. Deeply sampled blood TCRbeta repertoires from subjects exposed to, actively infected with, or recovered from COVID-19 were included in the dataset. The full study reports these points: Clinical and demographic metadata were provided uncurated, with the amount varying by source and participant.

Counted from cysteine to phenylalanine, this CDR3 has 12 amino acids. Only the CDR3 DNA stays, 36 bases, in frame from base 1. The immunoSEQ Assay, a bias-controlled multiplex PCR, was used to amplify TCRbeta CDR3 regions from genomic DNA. The paper's data handling went like this. Within the assay, amplification of reference gene primers was used to estimate how many nucleated cells each sample contained. Sequence reads were collapsed and filtered to measure the absolute abundance of every unique TCRbeta CDR3 rearrangement. For each sample, productive Simpson clonality was calculated by taking the square root of Simpson's diversity index across productive rearrangements. TCRdb retrieved this table from immuneACCESS and kept in-frame rearrangements only. Not all clones are present; in checked studies, unresolved V genes account for under half, and no reason is known for the remainder. Clone size and V and J calls were adopted from that table, with D and trimming inferred from the DNA. Present in this sample are about 47,000 clones, less than 90% of which were seen just once. The ten largest clones capture 7.4% of the sample.

Whole blood was collected in K2EDTA tubes by collaborating institutions according to the institutions' own protocols. For TCRbeta analysis, collaborators shipped samples in one of three forms: frozen whole blood, isolated PBMCs, or DNA extracted from either of those sample types. As regards this clone: No cognate antigen has been identified for it. The input lacks base qualities; no much larger clone sits a single base away.

The source is a man between 60 and 75 years old with active COVID-19. Source material: peripheral blood. The rearranged chain carries TRBV21-1 and TRBJ1-2; the table calls TRBD1, which could not be checked here. TRBV21-1 is listed as a pseudogene. The bases read TGTGCCAGCAGCGGGGCCATAAGCGGCTACACCTTC. Translated, this is CASSGAISGYTF.